The sequence of this T cell receptor beta chain was determined in a study of long-term antiretroviral therapy in people with HIV (dated by TCRdb to about 2022). Some background on the complete study: Collection of the earliest samples took place about a decade ahead of the 2015 WHO recommendation for immediate ART, at a time when ART was typically delayed until CD4 counts fell. A retrospective serial study tested whether ART initiation and durable HIV suppression were associated with changes in peripheral blood TRB repertoire composition and diversity. From over 25 adults with confirmed HIV infection, the cohort provided approximately 190 cryopreserved PBMC samples, gathered serially across a mean of approximately six years (range 1-12). About 40% of the 30 participants with HIV were female. Test extractions of a monoclonal T-cell line alongside some 35 polyclonal samples showed no cross-contamination during QIAcube processing. Broader findings and caveats from the paper: Because pre-ART samples had limited cell numbers, unsorted PBMC were profiled rather than sorted CD4+ and CD8+ T cells. Expanded TRB clones identified before ART initiation dominated the repertoire across all time points, though the dominance fluctuated and decreased in many PLHIV after ART. Compared with controls, HIV repertoires had narrower CDR3 length ranges, and the network structure pointed to an antigen-experienced repertoire that shifted only slightly toward naive after ART. Because PBMC availability was limited, only the TCR beta chain was sequenced, with no alpha chain pairing. ART initiation was associated with a significant increase in TRB diversity, but diversity stayed significantly below transplant donor controls even after long-term ART. The samples span the years 2004 to 2017, and the ART regimens used at that time may not be as effective as current regimens. Inferences about post-ART repertoire changes were limited because no data were available on ART adherence, viral resistance or therapy changes.

The immunoSEQ hsTCRB v3.0 assay was used at survey level resolution to sequence the TRB variable region. A depth of about 40,000-55,000 T-cell genomes per sample was targeted for TRB sequencing. Pooled TRB libraries were sequenced on an Illumina MiSeq with a v3 150-cycle kit. The paper's data handling went like this. Repertoire analysis was performed in R inside a reproducible Nextflow workflow that covered QC, data transformation and analysis. Custom analyses were implemented in LymphoSeq2, an R package for AIRR-Seq data exploration. A handful of samples that yielded fewer than 5000 total TRB sequences were excluded, so that some 190 HIV repertoires were analyzed. Among the 188 retained HIV repertoires, about 59 were collected before ART initiation and about 130 were collected after ART initiation. Repertoires were downsampled to 5000 TRB nucleotide sequences, and summary statistics were averaged over 100 downsampling iterations. TRB sequences were retained for analysis only if CDR3 regions of at least seven amino acids were present. Diversity was measured with a Shannon entropy-derived clonality score and the Gini coefficient. In repertoire networks, the top 5000 CDR3 amino acid sequences were linked whenever an edit distance of one separated two sequences. For TRB CDR3 amino acid sequences, GLIPH2 was used to predict antigen specificity groups and MHC restriction. Known CMV, EBV, HIV or tissue antigen associations were flagged by matching CDR3 amino acid sequences against VDJdb and McPAS-TCR. Pre-ART, post-ART and control groups were compared with Wilcoxon signed-rank tests and Holm-Bonferroni correction. TCRdb provides this immuneACCESS table in a form limited to in-frame rearrangements. Some clones are lacking; in checked studies, under half of them reflect an unresolved V gene, and why the rest are absent is not known. The V and J calls and clone size come from that table; D and trimming were worked out from the DNA. The sample table contains about 18,000 clones; only one count was recorded for less than 85% of them. The leading ten clones occupy about 6% of the sample.

This clone turned up a few times. It lacks a known antigen. Nothing much larger sits one base from this clone, and base qualities are not available. Inclusion was restricted to participants for whom at least one PBMC sample before ART initiation and at least two post-ART samples were available. All participants with HIV were treated in the United States of America. Cryopreserved samples of roughly 0.85-11 million PBMC were thawed and washed before DNA extraction. At the time of the earliest PBMC sample, participants with HIV were aged between about 20 and 55 years. PBMC samples from each participant spanned 1-4 timepoints before ART initiation and 2-8 timepoints after ART initiation, with a median of 7 samples. For every participant, serial HIV viral load, CD4+ T-cell count, ART history and demographic data were obtained. Genomic DNA was extracted from unsorted PBMC with a Qiagen kit on a QIAcube, with processing performed in batches of 12 samples.

The V end gives up 10 bases and the J end 7 bases, leaving 12 bases in the junction not matched to a gene. Inclusive of the bounding cysteine and phenylalanine, the CDR3 is 14 residues long. Only CDR3 DNA is held: 42 bases, read in frame from base 1. As encoded in the germline V gene, CDR1 is ENHRY while CDR2 is SYGVKD. The sequencing used unsorted PBMCs, collected at the start of antiretroviral therapy, before treatment. This sequence uses TRBV10-3 and TRBJ2-7; the central 11 bases match TRBD2. This sequence originates from a man aged 18 to 29 with HIV. The nucleotide sequence is TGTGCCACTGAGTCGACTAGCGGGATGGAGGAGCAGTACTTC. It codes for CATESTSGMEEQYF.